Listed below are T cell receptor beta chains from one sample, sequenced in a study of Ad26.COV2.S vaccination and SARS-CoV-2 variants. Profiling relied on immunoSEQ multiplex PCR, and the TCRdb table lists in-frame clones only, not all of them. The sample lists about 370,000 clones, about 89% occurring once. The sequenced sample was peripheral blood, obtained in a trial of Ad26.COV2.S vaccine versus placebo. The receptors originated from a person aged 18 to 59 who received the Ad26.COV2.S COVID-19 vaccine or a placebo. The conserved cysteine and the conserved F or W are not part of the CDR3 here. The size of a clone is reported for some rows only, either as once, few or many, or as a class for expanded clones.

J gene	clone size	V gene	CDR3 protein
TRBJ2-3	once	TRBV11-2	ASSFTPVDRGLDTQY
TRBJ2-1	-	TRBV20-1	SAGLVVEQF
TRBJ1-5	few	TRBV6-5	ASSPPTLVGQPQH
TRBJ2-7	-	TRBV6-2/TRBV6-3	ASSFLWGTSDLNEQY
TRBJ2-3	-	TRBV4-1	ASSQDRYDGTDTQY
TRBJ1-2	-	TRBV28	ASTTALIPFKGYT
TRBJ2-5	-	TRBV11-2	ASSLVGTQY
TRBJ2-7	-	TRBV19	ASSKQGGYEQY
TRBJ1-2	-	TRBV28	ASSLLDRAHGYT
TRBJ1-1	-	TRBV9	ASSPVEIGYTEAF
TRBJ1-2	-	TRBV10-2	ASTTGHDYGGYT
TRBJ2-3	-	TRBV4-2	ASSQTSGRFTDTQY
TRBJ1-4	once	TRBV11-2	ASSSGLKGGKLF
TRBJ2-7	-	TRBV28	ASSETSGRGAYEQY
TRBJ2-1	-	TRBV19	ASSIEWGVSYNEQF
TRBJ1-6	-	TRBV27	ASSLYTARGNNSPLH
TRBJ2-2	few	TRBV28	ASRTDTGELF
TRBJ2-3	-	TRBV5-1	ASSRTGINTQY
TRBJ2-2	-	TRBV5-1	ASAGTSGGGELF
TRBJ1-4	-	TRBV30	AWSPGALNEKLF